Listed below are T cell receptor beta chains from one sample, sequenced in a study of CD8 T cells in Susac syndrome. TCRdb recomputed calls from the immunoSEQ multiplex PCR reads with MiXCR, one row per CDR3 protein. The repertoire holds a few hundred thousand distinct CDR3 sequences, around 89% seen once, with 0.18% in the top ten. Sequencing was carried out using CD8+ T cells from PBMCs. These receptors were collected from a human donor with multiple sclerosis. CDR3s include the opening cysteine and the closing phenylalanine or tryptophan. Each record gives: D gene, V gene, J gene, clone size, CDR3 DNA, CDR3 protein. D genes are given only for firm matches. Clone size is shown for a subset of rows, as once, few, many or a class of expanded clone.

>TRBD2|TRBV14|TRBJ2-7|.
TGTGCCAGCAGCCAAAGCTACGCCGGGACTAGCGGGATTGATGGCGAGCAGTACTTC
CASSQSYAGTSGIDGEQYF
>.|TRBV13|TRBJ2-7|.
TGTGCCAGCAACCAGGGGTCCTACGAGCAGTACTTC
CASNQGSYEQYF
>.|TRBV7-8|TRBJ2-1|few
TGTGCCAGCAGCTTAGCCGTCAATGAGCAGTTCTTC
CASSLAVNEQFF
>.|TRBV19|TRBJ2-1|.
TGTGCCAGTAGTATTGGGACCCGCGGGGCCTACAATGAGCAGTTCTTC
CASSIGTRGAYNEQFF
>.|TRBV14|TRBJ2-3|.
TGTGCCAGCGCCCTTGGGGCCGACGGGAGCACAGATACGCAGTATTTT
CASALGADGSTDTQYF
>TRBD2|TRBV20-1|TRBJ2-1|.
TGCAGTGCAGACACCGGGACTAGCGGATACAATGAGCAGTTCTTC
CSADTGTSGYNEQFF
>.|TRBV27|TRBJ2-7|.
TGTGCCAGCGGGTATCAGGGCCCACCCTACGAGCAGTACTTC
CASGYQGPPYEQYF
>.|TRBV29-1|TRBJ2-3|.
TGCAGCGTGGGCCCCGACACAGATACGCAGTATTTT
CSVGPDTDTQYF
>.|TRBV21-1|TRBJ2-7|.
TGTGCCAGCAGCAAAAGGAGGACAGGGGCGACCCCTTGGGAGTACTACGAGCAGTACTTC
CASSKRRTGATPWEYYEQYF
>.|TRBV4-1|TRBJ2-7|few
TGCGCCAGCAGCCAAGAGGCTAGCGCCTCCTACGAGCAGTACTTC
CASSQEASASYEQYF
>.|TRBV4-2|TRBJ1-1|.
TGTGCCAGCAGCCAAGTTTCGAACACTGAAGCTTTCTTT
CASSQVSNTEAFF
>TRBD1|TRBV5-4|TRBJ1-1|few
TGTGCCAGCAGCCCGACAGGGATTGAAGCTTTCTTT
CASSPTGIEAFF
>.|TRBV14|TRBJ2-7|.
TGTGCCAGCAGCCAAAATACAGGTGACTACGAGCAGTACTTC
CASSQNTGDYEQYF
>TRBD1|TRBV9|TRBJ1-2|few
TGTGCCAGCAGCGTAGTTACAGGGGACGGCTACACCTTC
CASSVVTGDGYTF
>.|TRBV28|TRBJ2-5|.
TGTGCCAGCCGACGCTTAGCCAACCCGGTGGTGGGGACCCAGTACTTC
CASRRLANPVVGTQYF
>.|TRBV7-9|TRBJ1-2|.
TGTGCCAGCAGCTTTGTTCTCCAGTCTTATGGCTACACCTTC
CASSFVLQSYGYTF
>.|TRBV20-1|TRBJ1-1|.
TGCAGTACCTTCGATTTGGGTAAAGTCGAAGCTTTCTTT
CSTFDLGKVEAFF
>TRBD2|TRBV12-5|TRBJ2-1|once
TGTGCTAGTGGTTTGGTACAGCTGGGCGGGGGGAGTTACAATGAGCAGTTCTTC
CASGLVQLGGGSYNEQFF
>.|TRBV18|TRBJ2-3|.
TGTGCCAGCTCACCAGGACAGACGGCCACAGATACGCAGTATTTT
CASSPGQTATDTQYF
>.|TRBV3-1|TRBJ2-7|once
TGTGCCAGCAGCCAAACTAGGTTTACCCACGAGCAGTACTTC
CASSQTRFTHEQYF
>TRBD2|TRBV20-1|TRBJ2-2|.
TGCAGTGCTAGAGATATTGTCGCTAGCGGGGGAGACACCGGGGAGCTGTTTTTT
CSARDIVASGGDTGELFF
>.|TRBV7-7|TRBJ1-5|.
TGTGCTAGCAGCTACCGGGTCTCTTTCGTCAATCAGCCCCAGCATTTT
CASSYRVSFVNQPQHF
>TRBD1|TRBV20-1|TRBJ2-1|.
TGCAGTGCGGGACCGACAGGGAGAGGAGGCAATGAGCAGTTCTTC
CSAGPTGRGGNEQFF
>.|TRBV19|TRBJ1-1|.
TGTGCCAGTAGAAGGACAGTGACTGAAGCTTTCTTT
CASRRTVTEAFF
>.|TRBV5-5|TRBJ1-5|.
TGTGCCAGCAGCCAGGAGGGGTTTAGCAATCAGCCCCAGCATTTT
CASSQEGFSNQPQHF
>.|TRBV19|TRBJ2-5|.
TGTGCCAGTAGTATAGCGGAGACCCAGTACTTC
CASSIAETQYF
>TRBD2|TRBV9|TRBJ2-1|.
TGTGCCAGCAGCGTGGGGACTAGAATAAATCGTGAGCAGTTCTTC
CASSVGTRINREQFF
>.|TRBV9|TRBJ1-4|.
TGTGCCAGCAGCGCGTGGGGGGCCACTAATGAAAAACTGTTTTTT
CASSAWGATNEKLFF
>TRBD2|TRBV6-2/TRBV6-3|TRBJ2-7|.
TGTGCCAGGCCGGTGCGGAGCGGGGGGGCCCCCTACGAGCAGTACTTC
CARPVRSGGAPYEQYF
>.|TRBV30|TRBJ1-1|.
TGTGCCTGGAGTTCCGACAGTCACACTGAAGCTTTCTTT
CAWSSDSHTEAFF
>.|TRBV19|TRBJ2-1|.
TGTGCCAGTAGCCAAGGTGAGCAGTTCTTC
CASSQGEQFF
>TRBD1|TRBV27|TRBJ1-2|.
TGTGCCAGCAGTTTATCCGAGGTGGGACAGGGAAATGGCTACACCTTC
CASSLSEVGQGNGYTF
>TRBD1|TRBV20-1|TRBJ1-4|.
TGCAGTGCTAGAGATCTGGGGTTACCGGGACAGTGGGGTGAAAAACTGTTTTTT
CSARDLGLPGQWGEKLFF
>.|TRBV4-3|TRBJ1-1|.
TGCGCCAGCAGCCAAGATCGGTCATCTTATGAGGGTACTGAAGCTTTCTTT
CASSQDRSSYEGTEAFF
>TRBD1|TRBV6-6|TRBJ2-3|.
TGTGCCAGCAGTTACGCGACAGGGGTAGATACGCAGTATTTT
CASSYATGVDTQYF
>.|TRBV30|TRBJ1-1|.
TGTGCCTTTTTCGGAGCAATGAACACTGAAGCTTTCTTT
CAFFGAMNTEAFF
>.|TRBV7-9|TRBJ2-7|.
TGTGCCAGCACCCTCGGCGTCGAGCAGTACTTC
CASTLGVEQYF
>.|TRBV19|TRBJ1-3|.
TGTGCCAGTAGTATCCCCGGGGCACAGGTTTTCTCTGGAAACACCATATATTTT
CASSIPGAQVFSGNTIYF
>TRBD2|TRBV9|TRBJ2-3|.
TGTGCCACAGCGGGGGGGATCACAGATACGCAGTATTTT
CATAGGITDTQYF
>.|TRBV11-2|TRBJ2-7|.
TGTGCCAGCAGCTCCTCGGCGGGACCCTCCTACGAGCAGTACTTC
CASSSSAGPSYEQYF